The clone carrying this TCR beta chain showed up just a few times. Its specificity is not known. The data are from a study of identical twins. TCRdb redid the calling of the 5' RACE reads with MiXCR, one entry per CDR3 protein. There are around 250,000 distinct CDR3 sequences in the sample; 6% to 7% occur only once, and more than 14% lies in the top ten. Findings and caveats of the study: Out-of-frame sharing of TCR alpha in monozygotic twins was underestimated by models.

The V end was cut by 7 bases, the J end by 5 bases, with 9 bases between. The CDR3 covers 12 residues. Germline assignment: CDR1 SGHKS and CDR2 YYEKEE (reference sequence). These same records also appear under a second study, on T cells expressing NK-cell markers. That work adds: In more than 5 donors, dominant CD3+CD56+NKG2C+ clones formed roughly 1.0-7.0% of CD8+ cells.

The chain carries TRBV5-5 and TRBJ2-2; D gene unclear. The sequence was obtained from a woman between 18 and 29 years old in good health. Sequenced input: CD8+ T cells sorted from blood. The CDR3 DNA is TGTGCCAGCCTTGGGTGGACCGGGGAGCTGTTTTTT. Its translation: CASLGWTGELFF.